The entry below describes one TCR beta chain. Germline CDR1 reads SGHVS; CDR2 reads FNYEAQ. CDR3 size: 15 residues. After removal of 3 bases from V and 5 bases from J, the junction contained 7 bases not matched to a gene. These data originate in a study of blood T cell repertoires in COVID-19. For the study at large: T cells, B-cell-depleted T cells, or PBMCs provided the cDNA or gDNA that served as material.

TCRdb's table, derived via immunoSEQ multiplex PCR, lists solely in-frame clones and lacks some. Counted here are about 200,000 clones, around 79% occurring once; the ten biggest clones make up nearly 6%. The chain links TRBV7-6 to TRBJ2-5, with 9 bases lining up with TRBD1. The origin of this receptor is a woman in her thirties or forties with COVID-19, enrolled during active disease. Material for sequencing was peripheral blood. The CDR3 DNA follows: TGTGCCAGCAGCTTTACAGGGGGCTTTGGGGAGACCCAGTACTTC. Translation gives CASSFTGGFGETQYF.